What follows are 2 T cell receptor beta chains derived from one specimen sequenced in a study of early T cells in non-severe SARS-CoV-2 infection. In TCRdb, the 5' RACE reads were re-called with MiXCR into one record per CDR3 protein. The repertoire holds 25,000 to 30,000 distinct CDR3 sequences, with roughly 4% as singletons. Specimen: whole blood. The receptor set was obtained from an adult who was a healthcare worker with PCR-confirmed SARS-CoV-2 infection or an uninfected control (not recorded which).

This clonotype was seen ten or more times. V and J are TRBV18 and TRBJ2-7; 7 bases map to TRBD1. Germline CDR1 KGHSH, CDR2 LQKENI. The V segment lost 4 bases and the J segment 4 bases; nucleotides outside the gene matches: 4. There are 13 residues in the CDR3. CDR3 residues: CASSRGTAYEQYF. The DNA of the CDR3 is TGTGCCAGCTCACGAGGGACAGCATACGAGCAGTACTTC.

Ten or more counts support this clonotype. The rearrangement joins TRBV29-1 to TRBJ2-7; D call uncertain. Deletions cut 4 bases from V and 5 bases from J, with 15 bases between. Looked up from germline, CDR1 is SQVTM and CDR2 is ANQGSEA. This CDR3 has 13 residues. The chain's CDR3 is CSVARQARNEQYF. In nucleotides, the CDR3 is TGCAGCGTTGCGAGGCAGGCACGGAACGAGCAGTACTTC.